This T cell receptor (beta chain) was observed in a study of blood T cell repertoires in COVID-19. Study at large: T cells, B-cell-depleted T cells, or PBMCs provided the cDNA or gDNA that served as material.

Enrolled through a virtual design, the participants were between 18 and 89 years of age and came from around 25 US areas. Assay: immunoSEQ multiplex PCR; the TCRdb copy retains only in-frame clones and omits some. The sample consists of about 330,000 clones, 92% of them appearing once. The CDR3 has 14 amino acids. The V gene end was trimmed by 4 bases and the J gene end by 8 bases; junction bases not matched to a gene: 9. The V gene's germline CDR1 is SGHRS and CDR2 YFSETQ. The specimen was PBMCs or T cells enriched from blood (not recorded which). The genes are TRBV5-1 and TRBJ1-2; 9 bases line up with TRBD1. The sequence came from a woman in her twenties or thirties who had recovered from COVID-19. The CDR3: CASSLTGTGSGYTF. The CDR3, as DNA: TGCGCCAGCAGCCTGACCGGGACAGGGAGCGGCTACACCTTC.